Presented here are 13 T cell receptor beta chains from one specimen sequenced in a study of T cells in Graves' hyperthyroidism and ophthalmopathy. What was amplified from RNA transcripts were TCR beta CDR3 regions. The TCR CDR3 first-round RT-PCR relied on the HTBI primer set. TCRdb re-analysed the multiplex PCR reads in MiXCR, keeping a single row per CDR3 protein. Among 550,000 to 600,000 distinct CDR3 sequences listed, around 17% were seen once. Sequencing used blood. The receptors come from a woman younger than 30 with Graves' hyperthyroidism.

This clonotype occurred many times. V usage is TRBV24-1 and J usage is TRBJ2-3; 7 nucleotides align to TRBD2. The CDR3 spans 16 residues. The trim removed 5 bases at V and 0 bases at J, leaving 7 bases unmatched. Germline V CDR1 and CDR2: KGHDR, SFDVKD. The CDR3 DNA is TGTGCCACCAGTGGCGGGCTAGCGGTTAGCACAGATACGCAGTATTTT. It is translated as CATSGGLAVSTDTQYF.

This clonotype showed up just a few times. The chain couples TRBV18 to TRBJ1-1; 8 positions agree with TRBD1. Germline loops: CDR1 KGHSH, CDR2 LQKENI. The CDR3 loop spans 16 amino acids. With V trimmed by 3 bases and J by 5 bases, 11 bases remained unmatched. CDR3 sequence reads: CASSPGQVARATEAFF. As DNA, the CDR3 is TGTGCCAGCTCACCGGGACAGGTAGCGAGGGCGACTGAAGCTTTCTTT.

This chain links TRBV19 with TRBJ2-3; 7 bases match TRBD1. The ends lost 7 bases at V and 2 bases at J; junction bases unmatched: 6. The CDR3 extends over 14 amino acids. From germline, CDR1 is LNHDA and CDR2 SQIVND (reference sequence). The CDR3 nucleotides are TGTGCCAGTACTCAGGGACAGATCACAGATACGCAGTATTTT. This encodes CASTQGQITDTQYF.

The table lists this clonotype with many counts. This rearrangement joins TRBV30 to TRBJ2-7, with D possibly TRBD2 on 6 matching bases. V was cut by 3 bases and J by 3 bases, with 15 bases left in between. Germline V lookup: CDR1 GTSNPN, CDR2 SVGIG (reference sequence). The CDR3 is 14 amino acids. The CDR3: CAWRAPGLDYEQYF. As DNA, the CDR3 is TGTGCCTGGAGAGCCCCGGGACTTGACTACGAGCAGTACTTC.

The table lists this clonotype with many counts. J is TRBJ1-1 and V is TRBV3-1; 7 positions match TRBD1. After removal of 4 bases from V and 1 base from J, the junction contained 12 bases not matched to a gene. Looked up from germline, CDR1 is LGHDT and CDR2 is YNNKEL (reference sequence). The CDR3 length is 17 residues. The CDR3 DNA sequence: TGTGCCAGCAGCCCACACCGGAGACAGGGTGCGAACACTGAAGCTTTCTTT. Amino acids: CASSPHRRQGANTEAFF. The full variable domain, rest sourced from reference TRBV3-1 and TRBJ1-1, is DTAVSQTPKYLVTQMGNDKSIKCEQNLGHDTMYWYKQDSKKFLKIMFSYNNKELIINETVPNRFSPKSPDKAHLNLHINSLELGDSAVYFCASSPHRRQGANTEAFFGQGTRLTVV.

V and J are TRBV7-9 and TRBJ1-5; possible D gene TRBD1, 5 bases. Trimming cost V 1 base and J 3 bases, with 7 bases left between them. CDR1 is SEHNR and CDR2 is FQNEAQ in the germline V gene (reference sequence). The CDR3 contains 14 residues. The CDR3 sequence: CASSLGGFNQPQHF. CDR3 bases: TGTGCCAGCAGCTTAGGGGGCTTCAATCAGCCCCAGCATTTT.

The chain uses TRBV7-2 and TRBJ1-2; 10 bases map to TRBD1. The V and J ends lost 1 base and 0 bases, in that order; junction bases with no gene match: 5. CDR3 size: 17 residues. Germline V lookup: CDR1 SGHTA, CDR2 FQGNSA. The CDR3 region is CASSLGRDRGPNYGYTF. The CDR3 DNA sequence: TGTGCCAGCAGCTTAGGACGGGACAGGGGACCTAACTATGGCTACACCTTC.

This clonotype was counted ten times or more. This chain connects TRBV24-1 to TRBJ1-5, with D uncertain. The CDR3 length is 15 residues. V was shortened by 9 bases and J by 0 bases, with 14 bases between the two germline ends. Germline V gene sequence: CDR1 KGHDR, CDR2 SFDVKD. The CDR3 here is CATSDGEYSNQPQHF. The CDR3 DNA reads TGTGCCACCTCCGACGGGGAGTATAGCAATCAGCCCCAGCATTTT.

V and J are TRBV7-8 and TRBJ2-3, with a weak D call TRBD2 (5 bases). The CDR3 sequence is 15 residues long. V lost 2 bases and J lost 0, with 9 bases in between. Germline V lookup: CDR1 SGHVS, CDR2 FQNEAQ. CDR3 bases: TGTGCCAGCAGCTTACGGGGTTTTAGCACAGATACGCAGTATTTT. As protein: CASSLRGFSTDTQYF.

At least ten counts were recorded for this clonotype. The V gene is TRBV11-3, the J gene TRBJ2-1; 16 bases agree with TRBD2. The CDR3 contains 16 residues. The germline V gene has CDR1 SGHNT and CDR2 YENEEA. V lost 4 bases, J lost 6 bases, and 3 bases stayed unmatched. The CDR3 protein is CASSSGLAGGPNEQFF. The CDR3 bases are TGTGCCAGCAGCTCGGGACTAGCGGGAGGGCCCAATGAGCAGTTCTTC.

This chain links TRBV11-2 with TRBJ1-5; D not resolved. V lost 5 bases and J 11 bases, leaving 16 bases between the germline ends. Germline V gene sequence: CDR1 SGHAT, CDR2 FQNNGV. This CDR3 has 13 residues. CDR3 in DNA: TGTGCCAGCAGCCTTCGACCCGGGGAGTCCCAGCATTTT. Residues: CASSLRPGESQHF.

This clonotype turned up a few times. The CDR3 nucleotides read TGCAGTGCTACGGGACTAGCGGGAGCCAAGCGGTGGGAGCAGTACTTC. This gives the protein CSATGLAGAKRWEQYF. The chain has TRBV20-1 and TRBJ2-7; 14 bases fit TRBD2. Germline CDR1 reads DFQATT; CDR2 reads SNEGSKA (reference sequence). The CDR3 loop spans 16 amino acids. Losses at the gene ends were 4 bases for V and 7 bases for J; bases not matched to a gene: 12.

The rearrangement uses TRBV2 and TRBJ2-4; D possibly corresponds to TRBD1 (6 bases). This CDR3 is 18 amino acids long. In germline, CDR1 is SNHLY, CDR2 FYNNEI. V was pared by 5 bases and J by 0 bases, with 20 bases between. Here the CDR3 DNA reads TGTGCCAGCAGTTACTCGGCAGGGGCGGCCTTAGCCAAAAACATTCAGTACTTC. Encoded protein: CASSYSAGAALAKNIQYF.